The following is a T cell receptor beta chain sequence with its context. These data belong to a study of T cell changes during pregnancy in multiple sclerosis. This table comes from immunoSEQ multiplex PCR, and its TCRdb copy is limited to in-frame clones, with some not included. The sample carries around 48,000 clones, 88% recorded once. CDR3 length: 13 residues. Trimming left V 0 bases short and J 5 bases short, with 8 bases between. Germline CDR1 and CDR2: SGHVS and FQNEAQ. The rearrangement links TRBV7-8 to TRBJ2-7; tentatively, D is TRBD1 (5 bases). The origin of this receptor is a female donor with multiple sclerosis, enrolled in a pregnancy study. This specimen was CD4+ T cells from peripheral blood mononuclear cells, taken in the second trimester of pregnancy. The CDR3 here is CASSLAQGNEQYF. The CDR3 region has the DNA TGTGCCAGCAGCTTAGCGCAGGGAAACGAGCAGTACTTC.